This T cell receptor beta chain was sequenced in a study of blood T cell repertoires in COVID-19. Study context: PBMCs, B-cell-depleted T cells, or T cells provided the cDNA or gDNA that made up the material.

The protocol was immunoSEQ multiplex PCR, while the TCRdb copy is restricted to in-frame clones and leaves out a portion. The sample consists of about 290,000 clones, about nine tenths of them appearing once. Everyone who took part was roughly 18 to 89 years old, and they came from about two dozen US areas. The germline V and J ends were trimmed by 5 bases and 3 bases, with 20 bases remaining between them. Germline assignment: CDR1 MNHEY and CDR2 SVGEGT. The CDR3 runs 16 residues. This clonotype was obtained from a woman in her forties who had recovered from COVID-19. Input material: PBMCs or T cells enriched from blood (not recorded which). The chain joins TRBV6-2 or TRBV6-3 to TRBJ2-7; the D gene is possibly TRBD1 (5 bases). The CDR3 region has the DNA TGTGCCAGCAGTGGCCTAATCCGACAGCCTGGCTACGAGCAGTACTTC. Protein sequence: CASSGLIRQPGYEQYF.